The source of this TCR beta chain is a study of control samples from healthy donors and cancer patients. Assay used: immunoSEQ multiplex PCR; TCRdb lists only in-frame clones, some missing. The sample contains 77,000 or so clones, 91% of which appear only once. Germline loops: CDR1 LNHDA, CDR2 SQIVND (reference sequence). The CDR3 is 13 amino acids. V dropped 3 bases and J dropped 8 bases, with 13 bases sitting between them. Sequencing used blood. V usage is TRBV19 and J usage is TRBJ1-1; a weak D match, TRBD1 (5 bases). The receptor's source is a man aged 25 to 40 in good health. The CDR3 region has the DNA TGTGCCAGTAGTATTCGAACAGGATTGGAAGCTTTCTTT. Protein: CASSIRTGLEAFF.